This T cell receptor (beta chain) was identified during a study of blood T cells in healthy people across ages. PCR was performed a second time for roughly 7 to 11 cycles using a sample-barcoded 5' primer and a J-beta primer mix. Via MiXCR, TCRdb re-called the 5' RACE reads, giving one row per CDR3 protein. The top ten hold 20% of the sample, which has 700,000 to 950,000 distinct CDR3 sequences, around 46% seen once. CDR3 length equals 14 residues. Germline CDR1 SGDLS, CDR2 YYNGEE. Only one count was recorded for this clonotype. One end of the junction is discordant with germline, which a read error may explain.

Material: blood. This chain connects TRBV9 to TRBJ2-4, with D uncertain. The closer fit of TRBJ2-7 to the DNA end suggests the J call may be wrong. This sequence originates from a woman aged 55-70 years in good health. CDR3 protein: CASSVAGRSCEQYF. CDR3 sequence (DNA): TGTGCCAGCAGCGTAGCGGGCCGCTCCTGCGAGCAGTACTTC.